Presented here are 22 T cell receptor beta chains from one specimen sequenced in a study of T cells in Graves' hyperthyroidism and ophthalmopathy (dated by TCRdb to the late 2010s). The library was built by means of multiplex PCR. The reads were generated on an Illumina HiSeq 2000. TCR beta CDR3 regions were amplified from RNA transcripts. For the first round of RT-PCR on the TCR CDR3, the HTBI primer set was used together with the Qiagen OneStep RT-PCR kit. TCRdb ran its own pipeline on the public reads, namely fastp trimming at Q25 and MiXCR clone calling, and kept in-frame beta chains. Rows merge per CDR3 protein into single entries with the most common DNA and genes. This sample gives some 300,000 distinct CDR3 sequences in total; approximately 19% of them show up just once. The biggest ten clones account for roughly 39% of the sample. The sequenced sample was blood. These receptors were collected from a man aged 50-59 years with Graves' ophthalmopathy.

This clonotype was counted between two and nine times. The chain uses TRBV4-1 and TRBJ2-7; 8 nucleotides match TRBD1. The length of the CDR3 is 14 residues. Trimming removed 5 bases from V and 2 bases from J; junction bases left unmatched: 5. Germline V gene lookup returns CDR1 MGHRA and CDR2 YSYEKL. For the CDR3, the DNA is TGCGCCAGCAGCTACTCGGACAGGGCCTACGAGCAGTACTTC. Residues: CASSYSDRAYEQYF.

The gene calls are TRBV6-1 and TRBJ2-7; 10 bases are shared with TRBD2. Unmatched junction bases numbered 17, after V lost 3 bases and J lost 9 bases. Germline V gene lookup returns CDR1 MNHNS and CDR2 SASEGT. This CDR3 contains 17 residues. The CDR3 sequence: CASSDSGRFIETFGQYF. The CDR3 nucleotides are TGTGCCAGCAGTGATAGCGGGAGGTTCATAGAGACCTTTGGGCAGTACTTC.

V and J are TRBV10-3 and TRBJ2-5; 10 nucleotides align to TRBD2. With V trimmed by 7 bases and J by 1 base, 3 bases remained unmatched. CDR1 and CDR2 from the germline V gene are ENHRY and SYGVKD. This CDR3 contains 14 residues. CDR3 in amino acids: CAIKREGPQETQYF. The CDR3, as DNA: TGTGCCATCAAGCGGGAGGGACCCCAAGAGACCCAGTACTTC.

The rearrangement uses TRBV4-1 and TRBJ2-7; 11 bases are a match to TRBD2. This CDR3 region has 15 residues. The trim removed 2 bases at V and 1 base at J, leaving 1 base unmatched. CDR1 is MGHRA and CDR2 is YSYEKL in the germline V gene. CDR3 sequence: CASSQPSGRSYEQYF. In nucleotides, the CDR3 is TGCGCCAGCAGCCAACCTAGCGGGAGGTCCTACGAGCAGTACTTC.

This chain uses TRBV20-1 with TRBJ2-5, with a weak D call TRBD1 (6 bases). Germline CDR1 and CDR2: DFQATT and SNEGSKA (reference sequence). The ends were cut back, 8 bases at V and 3 bases at J, with 19 bases in the middle. The CDR3 runs 14 residues. The CDR3 protein is CSLEGSRGKETQYF. CDR3 coding DNA: TGCAGTCTCGAGGGGAGCAGGGGCAAAGAGACCCAGTACTTC.

The genes are TRBV5-1 and TRBJ2-5, with D possibly being TRBD2 (6 bases). This CDR3 region has 13 residues. With 7 bases removed from V and 2 bases from J, the gap between germline ends came to 12 bases. CDR1 and CDR2 from the germline V gene are SGHRS and YFSETQ. CDR3 in amino acids: CASSQAGQETQYF. In DNA form, the CDR3 reads TGCGCCAGCTCCCAAGCGGGTCAAGAGACCCAGTACTTC.

This clonotype has at least ten counts. The chain employs TRBV29-1 and TRBJ2-3; 7 nucleotides match TRBD2. Germline V gene lookup returns CDR1 SQVTM and CDR2 ANQGSEA. CDR3 length equals 13 residues. V was clipped by 7 bases and J by 6 bases; unmatched bases: 10. CDR3 sequence (DNA): TGCAGCGCCCACGGCGGGAGTGGCGATACGCAGTATTTT. Its protein is CSAHGGSGDTQYF.

This clonotype was observed many times. This chain uses TRBV6-1 with TRBJ1-5, with D maybe TRBD1 (5 bases). The germline V gene encodes CDR1 MNHNS and CDR2 SASEGT. V lost 3 bases to trimming and J lost 5 bases, with 11 bases between them. This CDR3 contains 14 residues. The CDR3 here is CASSDRDAYQPQHF. CDR3 DNA: TGTGCCAGCAGTGACCGGGACGCCTATCAGCCCCAGCATTTT.

The V gene is TRBV29-1, the J gene TRBJ2-7, with a tentative D call TRBD2 (6 bases). The CDR3 contains 15 residues. Trimming stripped 2 bases from V and 3 bases from J, with 17 bases between. Germline CDR1 reads SQVTM; CDR2 reads ANQGSEA. CDR3 sequence: CSVESRDGIHYEQYF. The CDR3 nucleotides are TGCAGCGTTGAATCGCGGGACGGGATTCACTACGAGCAGTACTTC.

In this sample, this clonotype turned up many times. The V call is TRBV5-6, the J call TRBJ2-7; tentative D call: TRBD1 (6 bases). V lost 4 bases and J 6 bases, leaving 11 bases between the germline ends. The CDR3 extends over 12 amino acids. Germline CDR1 SGHDT, CDR2 YYEEEE. In DNA form, the CDR3 reads TGTGCCAGCAGCACACAGGGATTCGAGCAGTACTTC. This gives the protein CASSTQGFEQYF. Drawing the rest from reference TRBV5-6 and TRBJ2-7, the complete variable domain is DAGVTQSPTHLIKTRGQQVTLRCSPKSGHDTVSWYQQALGQGPQFIFQYYEEEERQRGNFPDRFSGHQFPNYSSELNVNALLLGDSALYLCASSTQGFEQYFGPGTRLTVT.

With regard to this clonotype: Being one base from a much bigger clone, this may be a read error. The chain combines TRBV20-1 with TRBJ1-1; D gene uncertain. The ends were cut back, 3 bases at V and 3 bases at J, with 11 bases in the middle. This CDR3 has 13 amino acids. Germline CDR1 reads DFQATT; CDR2 reads SNEGSKA (reference sequence). This chain's CDR3 is CSASGPADTEAFF. CDR3 nucleotide sequence: TGCAGTGCTAGTGGGCCGGCGGACACTGAAGCTTTCTTT.

The table lists this clonotype with a few counts. V usage is TRBV18 and J usage is TRBJ1-4, with a tentative D call TRBD1 (5 bases). Germline V gene sequence: CDR1 KGHSH, CDR2 LQKENI. V was shortened by 6 bases and J by 7 bases, with 12 bases between the two germline ends. There are 13 residues in the CDR3. Written as DNA, the CDR3 is TGTGCCAGCTCCGTGGGACTGGTTGAAAAACTGTTTTTT. It is translated as CASSVGLVEKLFF. Full variable domain (missing parts from reference TRBV18 and TRBJ1-4): NAGVMQNPRHLVRRRGQEARLRCSPMKGHSHVYWYRQLPEEGLKFMVYLQKENIIDESGMPKERFSAEFPKEGPSILRIQQVVRGDSAAYFCASSVGLVEKLFFGSGTQLSVL.

Ten or more counts support this clonotype. The CDR3 spells CASSLWGGRVTGGPSRAYEQYF. The CDR3 DNA sequence: TGTGCCAGCAGTTTATGGGGGGGGCGCGTGACTGGAGGGCCTTCTCGGGCCTACGAGCAGTACTTC. This chain links TRBV28 with TRBJ2-7, with a possible D match to TRBD2 (7 bases). V was clipped by 0 bases and J by 2 bases, with 32 bases between them. The germline V gene has CDR1 MDHEN and CDR2 SYDVKM. This CDR3 has 22 residues. Complete variable domain (other parts from reference TRBV28 and TRBJ2-7): DVKVTQSSRYLVKRTGEKVFLECVQDMDHENMFWYRQDPGLGLRLIYFSYDVKMKEKGDIPEGYSVSREKKERFSLILESASTNQTSMYLCASSLWGGRVTGGPSRAYEQYFGPGTRLTVT.

This clonotype was detected ten times or more. The rearrangement joins TRBV10-3 to TRBJ2-3, with TRBD2 matching over 8 bases. The trim removed 3 bases at V and 5 bases at J, leaving 7 bases unmatched. The CDR3 length is 15 residues. Germline CDR1 reads ENHRY; CDR2 reads SYGVKD. CDR3 sequence (DNA): TGTGCCATCAGTGACAGCGGGAGAGCACTAGATACGCAGTATTTT. It codes for CAISDSGRALDTQYF.

This sequence joins TRBV30 and TRBJ1-1; D may be TRBD1 (6 bases). CDR1 is GTSNPN and CDR2 is SVGIG in the germline V gene (reference sequence). The germline V and J ends were trimmed by 3 bases and 1 base, with 9 bases remaining between them. CDR3 size: 13 residues. The CDR3 loop reads CAWRDSQNTEAFF. The CDR3 DNA reads as TGTGCCTGGAGGGACAGCCAGAACACTGAAGCTTTCTTT. Full variable domain (rest looked up from reference TRBV30 and TRBJ1-1): SQTIHQWPATLVQPVGSPLSLECTVEGTSNPNLYWYRQAAGRGLQLLFYSVGIGQISSEVPQNLSASRPQDRQFILSSKKLLLSDSGFYLCAWRDSQNTEAFFGQGTRLTVV.

The table lists this clonotype with many counts. This sequence joins TRBV3-1 and TRBJ1-2; D gene ambiguous. The germline V gene has CDR1 LGHDT and CDR2 YNNKEL (reference sequence). CDR3 size: 15 residues. The V and J ends lost 0 bases and 2 bases respectively, with 10 bases between them. CDR3 nucleotides: TGTGCCAGCAGCCAAGAAGGCCAGAAAAACTATGGCTACACCTTC. Translating it yields CASSQEGQKNYGYTF.

The table lists this clonotype with many counts. This chain connects TRBV2 to TRBJ2-1; weak D call: TRBD2 (5 bases). The CDR3 is 13 residues long. Trimming shortened V by 8 bases and J by 6 bases, and 14 bases separated the two germline ends. Germline V gene sequence: CDR1 SNHLY, CDR2 FYNNEI. The CDR3 loop is CASFEASFNEQFF. The CDR3 nucleotides read TGTGCCAGCTTTGAAGCTAGCTTCAATGAGCAGTTCTTC. The entire variable domain, with the rest obtained from reference TRBV2 and TRBJ2-1, is as follows: EPEVTQTPSHQVTQMGQEVILRCVPISNHLYFYWYRQILGQKVEFLVSFYNNEISEKSEIFDDQFSVERPDGSNFTLKIRSTKLEDSAMYFCASFEASFNEQFFGPGTRLTVL.

This clonotype was observed at least ten times. This chain links TRBV20-1 with TRBJ2-2; D perhaps matches TRBD2 (5 bases). This CDR3 contains 15 residues. Germline V CDR1 and CDR2: DFQATT, SNEGSKA (reference sequence). Trimming removed 0 bases at V and 6 bases at J, with 14 bases between. CDR3 amino acids: CSARDGEGYSGELFF. The CDR3 DNA follows: TGCAGTGCTAGAGACGGGGAAGGATATTCCGGGGAGCTGTTTTTT.

This clonotype occurred many times. This chain connects TRBV28 to TRBJ2-5; the match to TRBD2 covers 7 bases. With 7 bases clipped from V and 0 bases from J, the junction kept 8 bases outside the gene matches. This CDR3 is built from 15 residues. Germline CDR1 and CDR2: MDHEN and SYDVKM. The CDR3 region is CASKIGAGYQETQYF. The CDR3, as DNA: TGTGCCAGCAAGATAGGAGCGGGGTACCAAGAGACCCAGTACTTC.

V and J are TRBV20-1 and TRBJ2-4; a weak D match, TRBD1 (5 bases). The CDR3 is 12 amino acids. Deletions cut 5 bases from V and 8 bases from J, with 13 bases between. Germline CDR1 and CDR2: DFQATT and SNEGSKA (reference sequence). DNA of the CDR3: TGCAGTGCTGAAGACAGAGTGCACATTCAGTACTTC. It encodes CSAEDRVHIQYF.

This clonotype was observed a handful of times. The chain recombines TRBV27 with TRBJ1-5, with D unclear. Germline CDR1 reads MNHEY; CDR2 reads SMNVEV (reference sequence). V was clipped by 7 bases and J by 1 base, with 8 bases between them. This CDR3 comprises 13 residues. The CDR3 sequence is CASMTGSNQPQHF. The CDR3 nucleotides are TGTGCCAGCATGACGGGCAGCAATCAGCCCCAGCATTTT.

This clonotype was detected many times. Here the CDR3 reads CASSETGTGTREQYF. The CDR3 DNA reads TGTGCCAGCAGTGAAACCGGGACAGGGACCCGAGAGCAGTACTTC. The V call is TRBV2, the J call TRBJ2-7; 9 positions agree with TRBD1. V was clipped by 2 bases and J by 7 bases; unmatched bases: 9. This CDR3 is built from 15 residues. Germline values: CDR1 SNHLY, CDR2 FYNNEI.